Listed here are 5 T cell receptor beta chains from one sample, sequenced in a study of T cell responses to AZD1222 COVID-19 vaccine. TCRdb keeps only in-frame clones here, not all; method: immunoSEQ multiplex PCR. The sample yields 150,000 to 200,000 clones, over 85% seen once. The material sequenced was peripheral blood, taken on day 0 of AZD1222 vaccination. These receptors originate from an adult in good health.

J is TRBJ1-1 and V is TRBV28; possibly TRBD1 for D (6 bases). Trimming removed 8 bases from V and 2 bases from J, with 15 bases in between. CDR3 length equals 14 residues. Germline V lookup: CDR1 MDHEN, CDR2 SYDVKM. For the CDR3, the DNA is TGTGCCAGCCGTAGGAGGACAGCTAACACTGAAGCTTTCTTT. Protein: CASRRRTANTEAFF.

In this sample, this clone turned up once. V and J are TRBV10-3 and TRBJ1-1; D possibly corresponds to TRBD1 (5 bases). Trimming left V 0 bases short and J 6 bases short, with 17 bases between. The CDR3 length is 16 residues. Germline V gene sequence: CDR1 ENHRY, CDR2 SYGVKD. The CDR3 region has the DNA TGTGCCATCAGTGAGTCGACTGTGCGGTGGGGCGCTGAAGCTTTCTTT. Translating gives CAISESTVRWGAEAFF.

The chain recombines TRBV3-1 (or the pseudogene TRBV3-2) with TRBJ2-3; maybe TRBD1 (5 bases). Germline CDR1 LGHDT, CDR2 YNNKEL (reference sequence). The V gene lost 2 bases and the J gene lost 1 base, with 16 bases spanning the gap. The CDR3 spans 17 residues. The CDR3: CASSQTGGGRGTDTQYF. CDR3 DNA: TGTGCCAGCAGCCAAACAGGCGGCGGACGGGGCACAGATACGCAGTATTTT.

The chain recombines TRBV29-1 with TRBJ2-1, with D perhaps matching TRBD2 (6 bases). The CDR3 length is 13 residues. The germline CDR1 and CDR2 sequences are SQVTM and ANQGSEA. V was trimmed by 7 bases and J by 5 bases, leaving 15 bases between them. CDR3: CSAGGGDDNEQFF. CDR3 in DNA: TGCAGCGCCGGGGGAGGAGACGACAATGAGCAGTTCTTC.

The rearrangement links TRBV5-8 to TRBJ1-2; D remains ambiguous. The germline gives CDR1 SGHTS, CDR2 YDEGEE. There are 13 residues in the CDR3. V was trimmed by 2 bases and J by 4 bases, leaving 9 bases between them. The CDR3 spells CASSLRPGYGYTF. Here the CDR3 DNA reads TGTGCCAGCAGCTTAAGGCCAGGCTATGGCTACACCTTC.